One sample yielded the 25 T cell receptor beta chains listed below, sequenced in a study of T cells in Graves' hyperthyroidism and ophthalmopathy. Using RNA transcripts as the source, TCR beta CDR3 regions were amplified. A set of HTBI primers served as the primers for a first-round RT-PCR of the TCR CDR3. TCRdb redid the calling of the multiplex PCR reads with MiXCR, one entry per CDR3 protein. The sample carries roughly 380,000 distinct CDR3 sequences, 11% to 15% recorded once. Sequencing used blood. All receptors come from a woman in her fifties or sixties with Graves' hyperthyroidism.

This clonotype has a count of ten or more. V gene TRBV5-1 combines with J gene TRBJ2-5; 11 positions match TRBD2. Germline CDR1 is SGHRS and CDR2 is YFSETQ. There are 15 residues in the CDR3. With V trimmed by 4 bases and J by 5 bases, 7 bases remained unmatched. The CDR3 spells CASSLTSGGPETQYF. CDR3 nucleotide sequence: TGCGCCAGCAGCCTTACTAGCGGGGGCCCGGAGACCCAGTACTTC.

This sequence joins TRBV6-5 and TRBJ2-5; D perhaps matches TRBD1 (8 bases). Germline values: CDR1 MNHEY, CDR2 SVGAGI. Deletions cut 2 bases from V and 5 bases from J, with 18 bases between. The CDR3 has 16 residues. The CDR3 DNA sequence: TGTGCCAGCAGTTACCCCCCCGGACAGGGAGGGGAGACCCAGTACTTC. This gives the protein CASSYPPGQGGETQYF.

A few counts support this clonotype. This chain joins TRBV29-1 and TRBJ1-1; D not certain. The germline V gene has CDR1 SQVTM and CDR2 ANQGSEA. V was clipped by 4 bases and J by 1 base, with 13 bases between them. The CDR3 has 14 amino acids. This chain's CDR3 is CSVVASRENTEAFF. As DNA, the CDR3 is TGCAGCGTTGTGGCGTCCCGGGAGAACACTGAAGCTTTCTTT. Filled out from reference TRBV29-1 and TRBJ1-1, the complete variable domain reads SAVISQKPSRDICQRGTSLTIQCQVDSQVTMMFWYRQQPGQSLTLIATANQGSEATYESGFVIDKFPISRPNLTFSTLTVSNMSPEDSSIYLCSVVASRENTEAFFGQGTRLTVV.

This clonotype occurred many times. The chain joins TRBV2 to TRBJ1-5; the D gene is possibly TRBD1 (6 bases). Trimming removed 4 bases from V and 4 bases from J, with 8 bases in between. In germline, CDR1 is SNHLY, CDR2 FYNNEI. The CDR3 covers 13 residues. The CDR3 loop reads CASSGQDNQPQHF. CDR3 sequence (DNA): TGTGCCAGCAGTGGACAGGATAATCAGCCCCAGCATTTT. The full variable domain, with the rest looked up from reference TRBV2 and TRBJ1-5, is EPEVTQTPSHQVTQMGQEVILRCVPISNHLYFYWYRQILGQKVEFLVSFYNNEISEKSEIFDDQFSVERPDGSNFTLKIRSTKLEDSAMYFCASSGQDNQPQHFGDGTRLSIL.

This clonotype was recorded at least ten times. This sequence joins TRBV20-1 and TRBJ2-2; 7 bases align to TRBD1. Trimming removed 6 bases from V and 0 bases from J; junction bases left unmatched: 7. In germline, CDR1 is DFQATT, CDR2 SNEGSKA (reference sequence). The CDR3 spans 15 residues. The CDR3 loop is CSARDRAPNTGELFF. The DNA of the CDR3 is TGCAGTGCCCGCGACAGGGCGCCGAACACCGGGGAGCTGTTTTTT.

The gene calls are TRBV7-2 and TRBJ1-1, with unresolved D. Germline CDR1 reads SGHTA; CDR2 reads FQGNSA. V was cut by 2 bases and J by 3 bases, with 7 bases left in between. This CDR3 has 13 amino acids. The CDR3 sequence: CASSLFRDTEAFF. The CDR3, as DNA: TGTGCCAGCAGCTTATTCCGGGACACTGAAGCTTTCTTT.

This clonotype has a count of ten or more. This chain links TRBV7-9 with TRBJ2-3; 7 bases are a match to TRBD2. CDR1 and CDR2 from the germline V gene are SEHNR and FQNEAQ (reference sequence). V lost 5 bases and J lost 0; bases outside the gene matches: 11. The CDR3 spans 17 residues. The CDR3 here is CASSTIPAGLSTDTQYF. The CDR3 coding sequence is TGTGCCAGCAGCACCATACCAGCGGGACTTAGCACAGATACGCAGTATTTT.

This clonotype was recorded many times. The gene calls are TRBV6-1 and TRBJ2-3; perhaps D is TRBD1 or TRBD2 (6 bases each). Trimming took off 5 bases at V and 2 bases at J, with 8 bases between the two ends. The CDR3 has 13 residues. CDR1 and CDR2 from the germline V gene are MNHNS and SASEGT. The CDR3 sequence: CASSWGATDTQYF. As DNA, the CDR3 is TGTGCCAGCAGTTGGGGGGCCACAGATACGCAGTATTTT.

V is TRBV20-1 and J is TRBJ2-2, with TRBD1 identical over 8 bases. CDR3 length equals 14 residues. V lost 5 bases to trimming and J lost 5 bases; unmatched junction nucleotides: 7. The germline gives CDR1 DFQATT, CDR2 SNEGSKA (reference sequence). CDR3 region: CSASPRGLTGELFF. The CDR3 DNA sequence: TGCAGTGCTTCTCCCAGGGGGCTTACCGGGGAGCTGTTTTTT.

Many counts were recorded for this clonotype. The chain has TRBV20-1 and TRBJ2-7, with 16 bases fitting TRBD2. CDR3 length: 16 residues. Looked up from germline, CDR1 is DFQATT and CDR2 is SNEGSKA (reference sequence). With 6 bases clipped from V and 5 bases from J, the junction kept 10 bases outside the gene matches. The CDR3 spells CSALGLAGGPGDEQYF. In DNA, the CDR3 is TGCAGTGCCTTGGGACTAGCGGGAGGGCCGGGAGACGAGCAGTACTTC.

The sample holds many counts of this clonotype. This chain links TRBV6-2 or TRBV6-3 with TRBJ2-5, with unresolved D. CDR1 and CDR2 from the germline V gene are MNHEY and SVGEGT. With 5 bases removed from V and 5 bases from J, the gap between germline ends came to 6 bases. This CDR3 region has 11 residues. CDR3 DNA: TGTGCCAGCAGTCAGTTGGAGACCCAGTACTTC. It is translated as CASSQLETQYF.

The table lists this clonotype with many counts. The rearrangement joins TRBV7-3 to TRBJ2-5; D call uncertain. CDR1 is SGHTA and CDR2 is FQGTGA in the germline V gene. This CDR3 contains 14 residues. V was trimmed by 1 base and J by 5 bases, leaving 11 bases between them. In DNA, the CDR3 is TGTGCCAGCAGCTTAATTCCCCCCTCGGAGACCCAGTACTTC. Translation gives CASSLIPPSETQYF.

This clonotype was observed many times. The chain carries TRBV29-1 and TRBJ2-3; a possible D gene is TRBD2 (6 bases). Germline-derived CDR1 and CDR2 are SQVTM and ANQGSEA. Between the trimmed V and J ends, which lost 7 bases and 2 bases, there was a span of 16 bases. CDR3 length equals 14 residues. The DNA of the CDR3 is TGCAGCGGTCGACTAGTTGGACCCACAGATACGCAGTATTTT. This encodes CSGRLVGPTDTQYF.

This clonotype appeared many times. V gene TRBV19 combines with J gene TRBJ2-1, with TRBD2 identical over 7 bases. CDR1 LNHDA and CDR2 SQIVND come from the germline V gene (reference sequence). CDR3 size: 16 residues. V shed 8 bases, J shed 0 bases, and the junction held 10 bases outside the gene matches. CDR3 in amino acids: CASYPVGGSSYNEQFF. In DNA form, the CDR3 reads TGTGCCAGTTACCCGGTGGGAGGGAGCTCCTACAATGAGCAGTTCTTC.

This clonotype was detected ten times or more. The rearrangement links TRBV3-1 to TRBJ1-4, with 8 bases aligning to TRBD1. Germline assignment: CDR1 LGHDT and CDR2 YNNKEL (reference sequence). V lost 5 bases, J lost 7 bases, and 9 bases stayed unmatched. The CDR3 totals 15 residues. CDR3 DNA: TGTGCCAGCAGCGCCCGACAGGGGCGTCCTGAAAAACTGTTTTTT. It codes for CASSARQGRPEKLFF.

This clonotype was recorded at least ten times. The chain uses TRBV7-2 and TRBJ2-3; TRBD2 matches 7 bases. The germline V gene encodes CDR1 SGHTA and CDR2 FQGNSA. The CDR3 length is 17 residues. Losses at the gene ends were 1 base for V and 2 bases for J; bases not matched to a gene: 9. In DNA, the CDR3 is TGTGCCAGCAGCTTAGGTCGCAGAGCGGGGTCCACAGATACGCAGTATTTT. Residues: CASSLGRRAGSTDTQYF.

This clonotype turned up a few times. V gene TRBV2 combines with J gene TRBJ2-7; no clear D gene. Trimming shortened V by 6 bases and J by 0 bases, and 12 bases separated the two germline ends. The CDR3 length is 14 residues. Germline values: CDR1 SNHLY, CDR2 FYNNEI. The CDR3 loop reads CASSPLTDSYEQYF. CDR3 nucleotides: TGTGCCAGCAGCCCATTGACGGACTCCTACGAGCAGTACTTC. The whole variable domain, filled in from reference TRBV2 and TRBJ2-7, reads EPEVTQTPSHQVTQMGQEVILRCVPISNHLYFYWYRQILGQKVEFLVSFYNNEISEKSEIFDDQFSVERPDGSNFTLKIRSTKLEDSAMYFCASSPLTDSYEQYFGPGTRLTVT.

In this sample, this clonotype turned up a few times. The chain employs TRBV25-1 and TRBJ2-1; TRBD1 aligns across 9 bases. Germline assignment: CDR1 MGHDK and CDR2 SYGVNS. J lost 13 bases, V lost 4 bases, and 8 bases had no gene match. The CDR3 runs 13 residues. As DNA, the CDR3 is TGTGCCAGCAGTGGTCAAACAGGGGGCTCCCAGTTCTTC. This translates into CASSGQTGGSQFF.

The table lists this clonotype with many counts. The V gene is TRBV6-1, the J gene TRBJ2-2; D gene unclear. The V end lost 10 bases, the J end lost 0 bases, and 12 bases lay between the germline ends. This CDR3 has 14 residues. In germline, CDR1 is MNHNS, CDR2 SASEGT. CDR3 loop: CAIDPRANTGELFF. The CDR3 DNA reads TGTGCCATCGACCCACGCGCGAACACCGGGGAGCTGTTTTTT.

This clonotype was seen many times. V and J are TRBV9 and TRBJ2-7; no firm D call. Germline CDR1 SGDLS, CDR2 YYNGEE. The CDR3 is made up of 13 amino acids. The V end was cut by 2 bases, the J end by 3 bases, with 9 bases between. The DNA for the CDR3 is TGTGCCAGCAGCGTCGCCTCCAACTACGAGCAGTACTTC. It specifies CASSVASNYEQYF. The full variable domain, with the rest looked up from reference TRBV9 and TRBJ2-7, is DSGVTQTPKHLITATGQRVTLRCSPRSGDLSVYWYQQSLDQGLQFLIQYYNGEERAKGNILERFSAQQFPDLHSELNLSSLELGDSALYFCASSVASNYEQYFGPGTRLTVT.

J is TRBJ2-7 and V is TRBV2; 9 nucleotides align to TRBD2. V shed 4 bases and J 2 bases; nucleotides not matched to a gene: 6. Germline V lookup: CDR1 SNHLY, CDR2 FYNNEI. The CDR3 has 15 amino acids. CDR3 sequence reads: CASSGLAGRTYEQYF. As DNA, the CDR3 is TGTGCCAGCAGTGGGCTAGCGGGAAGGACCTACGAGCAGTACTTC. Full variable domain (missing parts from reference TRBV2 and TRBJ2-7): EPEVTQTPSHQVTQMGQEVILRCVPISNHLYFYWYRQILGQKVEFLVSFYNNEISEKSEIFDDQFSVERPDGSNFTLKIRSTKLEDSAMYFCASSGLAGRTYEQYFGPGTRLTVT.

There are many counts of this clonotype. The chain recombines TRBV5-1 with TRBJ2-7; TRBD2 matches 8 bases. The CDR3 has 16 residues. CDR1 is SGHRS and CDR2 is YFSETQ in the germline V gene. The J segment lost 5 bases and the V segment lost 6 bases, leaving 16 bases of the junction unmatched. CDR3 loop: CASTVAGAGGVHEQYF. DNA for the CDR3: TGCGCCAGCACTGTTGCTGGTGCGGGAGGCGTCCACGAGCAGTACTTC.

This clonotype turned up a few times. This CDR3 is CASSLASYRGLWDGYTF. The CDR3 region has the DNA TGTGCCAGCAGCTTAGCATCCTACAGGGGGCTTTGGGATGGCTACACCTTC. The rearrangement uses TRBV7-2 and TRBJ1-2, with 9 bases fitting TRBD1. The CDR3 is 17 amino acids. Germline CDR1 reads SGHTA; CDR2 reads FQGNSA. V lost 0 bases to trimming and J lost 6 bases; unmatched junction nucleotides: 11.

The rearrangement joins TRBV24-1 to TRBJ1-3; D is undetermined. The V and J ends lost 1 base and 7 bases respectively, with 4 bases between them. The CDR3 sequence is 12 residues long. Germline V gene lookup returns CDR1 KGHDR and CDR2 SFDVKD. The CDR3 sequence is CATSDLANTIYF. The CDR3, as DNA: TGTGCCACCAGTGATTTAGCGAACACCATATATTTT.

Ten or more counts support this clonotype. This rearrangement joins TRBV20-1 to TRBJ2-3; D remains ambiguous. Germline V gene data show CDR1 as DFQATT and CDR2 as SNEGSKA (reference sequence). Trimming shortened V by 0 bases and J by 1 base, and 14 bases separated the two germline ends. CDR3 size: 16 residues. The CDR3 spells CSARDERILGTDTQYF. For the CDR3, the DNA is TGCAGTGCTAGAGATGAACGCATTCTTGGCACAGATACGCAGTATTTT.